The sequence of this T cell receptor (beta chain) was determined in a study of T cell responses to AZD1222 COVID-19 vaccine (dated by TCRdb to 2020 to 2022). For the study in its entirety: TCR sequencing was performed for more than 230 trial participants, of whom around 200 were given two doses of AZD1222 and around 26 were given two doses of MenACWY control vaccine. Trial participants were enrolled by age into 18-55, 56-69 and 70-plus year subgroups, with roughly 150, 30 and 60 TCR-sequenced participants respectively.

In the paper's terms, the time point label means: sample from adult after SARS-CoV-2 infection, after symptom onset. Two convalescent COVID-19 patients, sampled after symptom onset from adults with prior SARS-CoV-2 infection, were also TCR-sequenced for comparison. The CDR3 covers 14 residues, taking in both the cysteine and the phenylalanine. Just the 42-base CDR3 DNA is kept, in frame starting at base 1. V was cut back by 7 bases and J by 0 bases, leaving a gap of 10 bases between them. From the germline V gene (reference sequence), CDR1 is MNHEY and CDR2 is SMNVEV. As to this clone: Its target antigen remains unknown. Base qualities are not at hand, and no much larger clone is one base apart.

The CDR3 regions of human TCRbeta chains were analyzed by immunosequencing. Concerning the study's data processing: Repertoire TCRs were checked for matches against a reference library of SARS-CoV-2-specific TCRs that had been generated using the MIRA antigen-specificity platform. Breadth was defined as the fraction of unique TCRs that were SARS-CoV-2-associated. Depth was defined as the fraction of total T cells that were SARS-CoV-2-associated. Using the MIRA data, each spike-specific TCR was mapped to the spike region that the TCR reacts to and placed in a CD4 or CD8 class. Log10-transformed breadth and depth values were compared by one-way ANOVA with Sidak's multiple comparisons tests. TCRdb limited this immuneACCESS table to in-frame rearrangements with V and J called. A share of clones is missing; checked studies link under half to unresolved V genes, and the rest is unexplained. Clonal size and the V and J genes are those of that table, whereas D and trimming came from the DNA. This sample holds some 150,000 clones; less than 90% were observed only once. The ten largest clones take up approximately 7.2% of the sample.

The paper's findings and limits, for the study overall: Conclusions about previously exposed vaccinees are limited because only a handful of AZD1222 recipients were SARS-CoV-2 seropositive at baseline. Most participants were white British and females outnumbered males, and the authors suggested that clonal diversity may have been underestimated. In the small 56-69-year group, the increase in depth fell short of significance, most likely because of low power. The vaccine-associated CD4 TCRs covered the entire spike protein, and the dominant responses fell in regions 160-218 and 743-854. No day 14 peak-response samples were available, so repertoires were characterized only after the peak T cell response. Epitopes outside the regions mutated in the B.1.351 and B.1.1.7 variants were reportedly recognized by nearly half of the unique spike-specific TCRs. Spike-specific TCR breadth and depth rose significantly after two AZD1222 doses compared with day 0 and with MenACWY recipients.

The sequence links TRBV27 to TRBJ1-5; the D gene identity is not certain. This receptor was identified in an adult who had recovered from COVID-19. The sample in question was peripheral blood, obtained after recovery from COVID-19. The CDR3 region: CASKERNSNQPQHF. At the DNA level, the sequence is TGTGCCAGCAAGGAAAGAAATAGCAATCAGCCCCAGCATTTT.